This T cell receptor beta chain derives from a study of blood T cell repertoires in COVID-19. About the research overall: COVID-19 samples collected from the United States, Italy and Spain covered acute and convalescent phases.

Assay used: immunoSEQ multiplex PCR; TCRdb lists only in-frame clones, some missing. The table includes 250,000 or so clones, approximately 83% detected once. The CDR3 loop spans 17 amino acids. Trimming removed 1 base at V and 2 bases at J, with 14 bases between. Germline V CDR1 and CDR2: MGHDK, SYGVNS. Sequencing input: PBMCs or T cells enriched from blood (not recorded which). The J gene is TRBJ1-4, the V gene TRBV25-1; no reliable D call. The sequence derives from a man aged 45 to 65 who had recovered from COVID-19. As DNA, the CDR3 is TGTGCCAGCAGTGAATTGTCGATGGCGGCCACTAATGAAAAACTGTTTTTT. Its translation: CASSELSMAATNEKLFF.